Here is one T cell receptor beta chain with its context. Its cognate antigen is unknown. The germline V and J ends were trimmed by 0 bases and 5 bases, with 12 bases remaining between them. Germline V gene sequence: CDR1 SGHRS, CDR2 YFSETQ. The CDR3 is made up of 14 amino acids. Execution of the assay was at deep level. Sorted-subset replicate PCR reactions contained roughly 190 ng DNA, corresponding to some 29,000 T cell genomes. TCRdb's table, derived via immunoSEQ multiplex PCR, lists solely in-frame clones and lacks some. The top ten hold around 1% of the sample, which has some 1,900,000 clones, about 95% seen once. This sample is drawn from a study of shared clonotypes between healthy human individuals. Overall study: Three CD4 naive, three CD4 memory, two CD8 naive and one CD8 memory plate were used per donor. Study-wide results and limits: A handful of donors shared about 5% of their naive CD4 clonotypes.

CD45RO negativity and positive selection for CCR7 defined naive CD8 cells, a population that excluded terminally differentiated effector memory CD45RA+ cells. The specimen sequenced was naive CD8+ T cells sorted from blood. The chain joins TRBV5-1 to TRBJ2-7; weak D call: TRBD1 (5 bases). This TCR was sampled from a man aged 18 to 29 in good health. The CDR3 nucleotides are TGCGCCAGCAGCTTGGTCCAGGGATGGAACGAGCAGTACTTC. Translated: CASSLVQGWNEQYF.